This record covers a single T cell receptor beta chain. Its antigen is still unknown. This sample is part of a study of CD8 T cells in ankylosing spondylitis. The authors made TCR beta libraries by quantitative 5'-RACE with molecular barcodes. TCRdb passed the 5' RACE reads through MiXCR, listing each CDR3 protein once. The data contain roughly 450,000 distinct CDR3 sequences, 25% to 30% of them singletons. Findings and limits, study-wide: Seemingly characteristic of ankylosing spondylitis blood was a TCR beta motif consisting of eight highly homologous variants. Relatively scarce in peripheral blood, disease-linked clones were CD8+.

Germline V gives CDR1 SEHNR, CDR2 FQNEAQ (reference sequence). Germline trimming cut 5 bases from V and 2 bases from J; bases unmatched to any gene: 10. The CDR3 is 16 residues long. This rearrangement joins TRBV7-9 to TRBJ2-5; 8 bases are shared with TRBD2. Sequencing was carried out using blood, either unsorted or a sorted T cell fraction (not recorded which). The TCR was taken from a male donor with ankylosing spondylitis. The CDR3 sequence: CASSPPFRGGQETQYF. CDR3 DNA: TGTGCCAGCAGCCCTCCTTTCCGGGGGGGACAAGAGACCCAGTACTTC. Together with reference TRBV7-9 and TRBJ2-5, the CDR3 gives the full variable domain: DTGVSQNPRHKITKRGQNVTFRCDPISEHNRLYWYRQTLGQGPEFLTYFQNEAQLEKSRLLSDRFSAERPKGSFSTLEIQRTEQGDSAMYLCASSPPFRGGQETQYFGPGTRLLVL.